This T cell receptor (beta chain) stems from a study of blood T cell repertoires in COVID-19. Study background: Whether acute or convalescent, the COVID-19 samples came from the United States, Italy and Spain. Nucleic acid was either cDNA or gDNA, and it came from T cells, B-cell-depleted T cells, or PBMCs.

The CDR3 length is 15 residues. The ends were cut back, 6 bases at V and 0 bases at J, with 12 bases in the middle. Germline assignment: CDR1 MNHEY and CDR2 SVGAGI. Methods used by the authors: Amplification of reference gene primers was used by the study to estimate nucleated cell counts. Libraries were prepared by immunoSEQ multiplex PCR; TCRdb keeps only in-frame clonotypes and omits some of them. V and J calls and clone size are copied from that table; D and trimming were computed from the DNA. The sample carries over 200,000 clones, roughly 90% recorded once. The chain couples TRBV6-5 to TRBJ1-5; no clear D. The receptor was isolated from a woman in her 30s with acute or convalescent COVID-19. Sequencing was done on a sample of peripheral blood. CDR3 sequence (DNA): TGTGCCAGCAGGGTAACTCAGGTTAGCAATCAGCCCCAGCATTTT. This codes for CASRVTQVSNQPQHF.